This passage covers 5 T cell receptor beta chains from one sample sequenced in a study of blood T cell repertoires in COVID-19. Some clones are missing from TCRdb's copy, which holds only in-frame ones; the method was immunoSEQ multiplex PCR. The table includes around 100,000 clones, about 88% detected once. The material sequenced was peripheral blood. Receptors originate from a young man in a cohort sampled during active COVID-19.

The rearrangement joins TRBV24-1 to TRBJ2-1; no clear D gene. Trimming stripped 2 bases from V and 7 bases from J, with 8 bases between. This CDR3 region has 13 residues. Germline V gives CDR1 KGHDR, CDR2 SFDVKD. CDR3 amino acids: CATSDWARNEQFF. The CDR3 DNA follows: TGTGCCACCAGTGATTGGGCCCGGAATGAGCAGTTCTTC.

V and J are TRBV11-2 and TRBJ2-5; TRBD1 matches at 8 bases. V gave up 4 bases and J gave up 13 bases; unmatched junction bases: 8. Germline V gene data show CDR1 as SGHAT and CDR2 as FQNNGV. The CDR3 loop spans 12 amino acids. The CDR3 sequence is CASSSPPGQAYF. The CDR3 region has the DNA TGTGCCAGCAGCTCCCCGCCGGGACAGGCGTACTTC.

The chain combines TRBV6-5 with TRBJ1-2; TRBD1 matches at 7 bases. Germline V gene sequence: CDR1 MNHEY, CDR2 SVGAGI. After removal of 0 bases from V and 4 bases from J, the junction contained 8 bases not matched to a gene. The CDR3 extends over 16 amino acids. CDR3 DNA: TGTGCCAGCAGTTACTCAGCGACAGGGCAGAGCTATGGCTACACCTTC. This translates into CASSYSATGQSYGYTF.

The chain carries TRBV29-1 and TRBJ1-2, with 7 bases matching TRBD1. The CDR3 totals 15 residues. Germline V CDR1 and CDR2: SQVTM, ANQGSEA. With 7 bases clipped from V and 5 bases from J, the junction kept 16 bases outside the gene matches. The CDR3 region is CSAWGWSGGEYGYTF. The DNA of the CDR3 is TGCAGCGCCTGGGGTTGGTCAGGGGGTGAATATGGCTACACCTTC.

The chain's CDR3 is CASSLGQRGPFYEQYF. DNA for the CDR3: TGTGCCAGCAGCTTGGGCCAGCGGGGGCCCTTCTACGAGCAGTACTTC. J is TRBJ2-7 and V is TRBV5-4, with 8 positions matching TRBD2. The CDR3 is 16 amino acids. Germline V gives CDR1 SGHNT, CDR2 YYREEE (reference sequence). V lost 0 bases to trimming and J lost 3 bases; unmatched junction nucleotides: 8.